This T cell receptor beta chain was recorded in a study of post-analysis software for immune sequencing data. TCR beta cDNA libraries had unique molecular identifiers. TCRdb re-called the PCR reads through MiXCR, storing one row per CDR3 protein. This table holds about 460,000 distinct CDR3 sequences, around 40% found once. The CDR3 loop spans 13 amino acids. CDR1 is KGHDR and CDR2 is SFDVKD in the germline V gene. V lost 9 bases and J 0 bases, leaving 11 bases between the germline ends. For this clonotype: Its antigen remains unidentified.

Notes on the study in general: Patients showed TRBV5-6, TRBV5-1 and TRBV20-1 among 4 or 5 TRBV segments more frequent than in controls.

The chain uses TRBV24-1 and TRBJ2-7, with no clear D. Sequenced: blood. The clonotype comes from a girl aged 5 to 17 with multiple sclerosis. The CDR3 bases are TGTGCCACCCAAGGGCGTAGCTCCTACGAGCAGTACTTC. This translates into CATQGRSSYEQYF.